The rows below give T cell receptor beta chains drawn from one sample of a study of blood T cell repertoires in COVID-19. Clones were sequenced by immunoSEQ multiplex PCR, and TCRdb holds only the in-frame ones, with some missing. This sample has hundreds of thousands of clones, with about 90% found just once. Sequenced sample: peripheral blood. The source of these receptors is a woman between 70 and 85 years old with COVID-19, enrolled during active disease. The conserved cysteine and the conserved F or W are not part of the CDR3 here. A D gene is named only where the DNA matches it firmly.

>TRBJ2-1|TRBV7-2|-
ASSLSRWEQF
>TRBJ1-6|TRBV5-1|-
ASSFDGARNSPLH
>TRBJ1-6|TRBV4-1|-
ASSQVVNSPLH
>TRBJ2-7|TRBV30|-
AQGSNYEQY
>TRBJ1-3|TRBV6-5|-
ASKGEYSGNTIY
>TRBJ2-3|TRBV18|TRBD1
ASSTGTGVADTQY
>TRBJ1-4|TRBV12-3/TRBV12-4|-
ASTGGWYEKLF
>TRBJ1-5|TRBV6-5|TRBD1
ASRGQGNQPQH
>TRBJ2-2|TRBV4-1|-
ASSQGVLGNTGELF
>TRBJ2-3|TRBV2|-
ASSSTDTQY
>TRBJ2-7|TRBV29-1|TRBD1
SVAFWTGISYEQY
>TRBJ1-2|TRBV11-2|TRBD1
ASRRGQGEGYT
>TRBJ2-5|TRBV27|TRBD2
ASSPSGWETQY
>TRBJ2-5|TRBV4-2|TRBD2
ASSQALAGGQETQY
>TRBJ1-5|TRBV5-8|-
ASSLDGRVLEQPQH
>TRBJ2-7|TRBV3-1/TRBV3-2|TRBD1
ASSLDRTGGIFYEQY
>TRBJ2-7|TRBV2|TRBD1
ASSEQGVTYEQY
>TRBJ1-1|TRBV7-9|TRBD1
ASSSRLRRQGPNTEAF
>TRBJ1-3|TRBV3-1/TRBV3-2|TRBD1
ASSRDRGPGNTIY
>TRBJ1-1|TRBV9|-
ASSVDGGGITEAF
>TRBJ2-7|TRBV18|-
ASSPDNSYEQY
>TRBJ2-2|TRBV5-8|TRBD1
ASSATGRGDTGELF
>TRBJ2-7|TRBV29-1|-
SAVRGTYEQY
>TRBJ2-3|TRBV12-5|TRBD2
ASGLVLERGTDTQY
>TRBJ1-2|TRBV4-1|TRBD1
ASSQDSTGGWGYT
>TRBJ1-5|TRBV18|-
ASSPGVDQPQH
>TRBJ1-3|TRBV19|-
ASRMSSGNTIY
>TRBJ2-2|TRBV12-5|TRBD2
ASGLVLGGNGELF
>TRBJ2-7|TRBV19|-
ASKRGSDYEQY
>TRBJ1-2|TRBV10-2|-
ASSTTRGPANYGYT
>TRBJ2-5|TRBV5-1|TRBD1
ASSLAGTGDQETQY
>TRBJ1-4|TRBV5-6|-
ASSSGWDNEKLF
>TRBJ1-2|TRBV5-1|-
ASSDTYNYGYT
>TRBJ1-1|TRBV7-3|TRBD1
ASSRDRDTEAF
>TRBJ2-5|TRBV28|-
ASTASRETQY
>TRBJ1-1|TRBV6-6|TRBD1
ASIPRTGWAEAF
>TRBJ2-3|TRBV30|-
AWGGGGQEY
>TRBJ1-2|TRBV5-8|TRBD1
ASSLWTGGSEGYT
>TRBJ1-1|TRBV18|-
ASSPNKGDTEAF
>TRBJ2-7|TRBV29-1|-
SVEGQDSYEQY
>TRBJ1-6|TRBV5-4|-
ASSLAGSSYNSPLH
>TRBJ1-1|TRBV19|TRBD1
ASRDRGQGMNTEAF
>TRBJ1-3|TRBV15|TRBD1
ATARGQGAGNTIY
>TRBJ1-3|TRBV18|-
ASSESRRGISGNTIY
>TRBJ1-2|TRBV7-2|-
ASSLGQFGGYT
>TRBJ1-2|TRBV6-1|-
ASSESSYGYT
>TRBJ1-3|TRBV24-1|-
ATSAPSPSGNTIY
>TRBJ1-4|TRBV19|-
ASTSGTREKLF
>TRBJ1-5|TRBV5-6|-
ASSLRGETSNQPQH
>TRBJ2-4|TRBV13|-
ASSPGVAKNIQY
>TRBJ2-1|TRBV5-6|TRBD2
ASSPFLTSGGADEQF
>TRBJ2-7|TRBV18|TRBD2
ASSPPSGGVQQY
>TRBJ1-1|TRBV28|TRBD1
ASSLTGGVEAF
>TRBJ1-1|TRBV2|-
ASSGGGNTEAF
>TRBJ2-7|TRBV2|-
ASGGHPYEQY